These T cell receptor beta chains were read from a single sample in a study of T cells in Graves' hyperthyroidism and ophthalmopathy. TCRdb used MiXCR to reprocess the multiplex PCR reads, holding one entry per CDR3 protein. The sample includes fewer than 650,000 distinct CDR3 sequences, about 14% of them seen just once. The specimen was blood. The receptors stem from a woman in her thirties or forties with Graves' hyperthyroidism. Both conserved end residues are part of each CDR3.

V	J	CDR3
TRBV6-6	TRBJ2-1	CASSYSKGGLLGNEQFF
TRBV7-2	TRBJ1-2	CASSLSGQFYGYTF
TRBV9	TRBJ2-7	CASTPGRVAYEQYF
TRBV19	TRBJ2-7	CASDSYEQYF
TRBV19	TRBJ2-1	CASSITRASGPYNEQFF
TRBV24-1	TRBJ1-5	CATNIGGPNQPQHF
TRBV5-1	TRBJ2-1	CASSLTSGLYNEQFF
TRBV5-6	TRBJ2-1	CASSWDRGGEQFF
TRBV3-1	TRBJ1-2	CASSQDEGGRYGYTF
TRBV28	TRBJ2-7	CASSPLTSGYEQYF
TRBV20-1	TRBJ2-5	CSARWLAGVGETQYF
TRBV7-9	TRBJ2-2	CASSLVGANTGELFF
TRBV9	TRBJ2-1	CASSPGYRGGEQFF
TRBV28	TRBJ2-5	CASSPGQGPETQYF
TRBV6-1	TRBJ2-2	CASSYGGPSGGAGELFF
TRBV20-1	TRBJ1-1	CSARDRGMNTEAFF
TRBV6-1	TRBJ1-4	CASVREEKLFF
TRBV30	TRBJ1-5	CAWNDRYQPQHF
TRBV27	TRBJ2-3	CASSLSAVGLTDTQYF
TRBV12-5	TRBJ2-3	CASGLVLSEKQGTDTQYF
TRBV7-9	TRBJ1-3	CASSPMSGQTNTIYF
TRBV27	TRBJ1-5	CASSPDRVRKQPQHF
TRBV28	TRBJ2-5	CASSSRDIQETQYF
TRBV6-6	TRBJ1-1	CASSYTTGGNTEAFF
TRBV9	TRBJ2-7	CASSLGQNSYEQYF
TRBV20-1	TRBJ1-1	CSARGGVAEAFF
TRBV5-1	TRBJ2-7	CASSFLTGGYEQYF
TRBV18	TRBJ1-1	CASSPPKTETPEAFF
TRBV28	TRBJ2-5	CASSSTSGRALRETQYF
TRBV7-6	TRBJ1-1	CASSARTEEATEAFF
TRBV20-1	TRBJ1-6	CSAQLGGPTPLHF
TRBV20-1	TRBJ2-1	CSVTQGLAEINEQFF
TRBV18	TRBJ2-7	CASSPQGAPFYEQYF